A single sample gave rise to the 8 T cell receptor beta chains below, sequenced in a study of T-cell memory formation after mild COVID-19. Each CDR3 protein gets one entry after TCRdb re-called the 5' RACE reads with MiXCR. Of about 110,000 distinct CDR3 sequences detected, roughly a sixth appear once; the ten largest clones hold approximately 5%. The source material was PBMCs or a T cell subset sorted from them (not recorded which). Every receptor here comes from a man aged 18 to 29 who had mild COVID-19 (a few samples of this study predate the infection). Cell type and time point are not known.

The rearrangement links TRBV5-1 to TRBJ2-7; TRBD2 might be the D (6 bases). Deletions cut 0 bases from V and 5 bases from J, with 9 bases between. There are 13 residues in the CDR3. The germline CDR1 and CDR2 sequences are SGHRS and YFSETQ. The DNA of the CDR3 is TGCGCCAGCAGCTTGGCCCCGGGAGACGAGCAGTACGTC. Translated, it gives CASSLAPGDEQYV.

In its sample, this clonotype was seen a few times. This chain links TRBV29-1 with TRBJ2-5; 8 nucleotides line up with TRBD1. Losses at the gene ends were 6 bases for V and 5 bases for J; bases not matched to a gene: 8. The CDR3 contains 13 residues. CDR1 is SQVTM, CDR2 ANQGSEA, per germline. CDR3 in DNA: TGCAGCGTGGGGACAGGCCCCCGGGAGACCCAGTACTTC. It specifies CSVGTGPRETQYF. Combining the CDR3 with reference TRBV29-1 and TRBJ2-5 gives the whole variable domain SAVISQKPSRDICQRGTSLTIQCQVDSQVTMMFWYRQQPGQSLTLIATANQGSEATYESGFVIDKFPISRPNLTFSTLTVSNMSPEDSSIYLCSVGTGPRETQYFGPGTRLLVL.

The chain has TRBV5-1 and TRBJ2-5; 9 bases fit TRBD2. The CDR3 consists of 16 residues. Germline lookup yields CDR1 SGHRS and CDR2 YFSETQ. The junction had 6 bases not matched to a gene; V was cut back by 0 bases and J by 3 bases. CDR3 sequence reads: CASSLGLAGWKETQYF. CDR3 DNA sequence: TGCGCCAGCAGCTTGGGGCTAGCGGGGTGGAAAGAGACCCAGTACTTC. The whole variable domain, remainder taken from reference TRBV5-1 and TRBJ2-5, is KAGVTQTPRYLIKTRGQQVTLSCSPISGHRSVSWYQQTPGQGLQFLFEYFSETQRNKGNFPGRFSGRQFSNSRSEMNVSTLELGDSALYLCASSLGLAGWKETQYFGPGTRLLVL.

This clonotype has a count of ten or more. V is TRBV5-1 and J is TRBJ2-7; TRBD1 might be the D (5 bases). Trimming took off 4 bases at V and 7 bases at J, with 15 bases between the two ends. Germline lookup yields CDR1 SGHRS and CDR2 YFSETQ. This CDR3 has 13 amino acids. The CDR3 DNA reads as TGCGCCAGCAGCGGCCCAGGGTCTGAAGAGCAGTACTTC. As protein: CASSGPGSEEQYF.

The gene calls are TRBV7-8 and TRBJ1-2; possible D gene TRBD1, 5 bases. The CDR3 covers 13 residues. Trimming cost V 4 bases and J 4 bases, with 10 bases left between them. Germline CDR1 and CDR2: SGHVS and FQNEAQ. CDR3 nucleotides: TGTGCCAGCAGCTCCGGGACTGCCTATGGCTACACCTTC. This translates into CASSSGTAYGYTF.

This clonotype was counted only a few times. The chain is built from TRBV12-3 or TRBV12-4 and TRBJ1-6, with TRBD1 matching over 9 bases. The CDR3 is made up of 15 amino acids. Trimming removed 3 bases from V and 6 bases from J; junction bases left unmatched: 3. CDR3 amino acids: CASSFDRGGNSPLHF. DNA for the CDR3: TGTGCCAGCAGTTTCGACAGGGGGGGTAATTCACCCCTCCACTTT.

The gene calls are TRBV20-1 and TRBJ2-3; the match to TRBD2 covers 7 bases. This CDR3 has 14 amino acids. The V segment lost 5 bases and the J segment 1 base; nucleotides outside the gene matches: 6. Germline-derived CDR1 and CDR2 are DFQATT and SNEGSKA (reference sequence). The CDR3 DNA follows: TGCAGTGCTCGACCGGGAGGTCGCACAGATACGCAGTATTTT. Protein product: CSARPGGRTDTQYF.

The sample holds a few counts of this clonotype. One end of the junction does not line up with germline, which may come from a read error. The V gene is TRBV5-1, the J gene TRBJ1-1; possibly TRBD1 for D (5 bases). CDR1 and CDR2 (germline): SGHRS, YFSETQ. The length of the CDR3 is 14 residues. Written as DNA, the CDR3 is TGCGCCAGCAGATTGGGACGGTCGAACACTGAAGCTTTCTTT. Its protein is CASRLGRSNTEAFF.